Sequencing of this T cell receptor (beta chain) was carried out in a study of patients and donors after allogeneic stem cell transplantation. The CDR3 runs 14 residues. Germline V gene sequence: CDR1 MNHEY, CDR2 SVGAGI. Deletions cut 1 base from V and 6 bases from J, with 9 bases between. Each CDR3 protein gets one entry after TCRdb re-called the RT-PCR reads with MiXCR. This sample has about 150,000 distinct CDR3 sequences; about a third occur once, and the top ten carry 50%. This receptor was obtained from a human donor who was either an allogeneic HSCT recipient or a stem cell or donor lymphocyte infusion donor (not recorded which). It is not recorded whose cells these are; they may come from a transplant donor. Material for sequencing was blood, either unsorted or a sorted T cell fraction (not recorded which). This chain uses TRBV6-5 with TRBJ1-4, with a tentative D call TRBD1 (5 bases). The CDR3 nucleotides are TGTGCCAGCAGTTACTTGGGGGGATATGAAAAACTGTTTTTT. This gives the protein CASSYLGGYEKLFF.